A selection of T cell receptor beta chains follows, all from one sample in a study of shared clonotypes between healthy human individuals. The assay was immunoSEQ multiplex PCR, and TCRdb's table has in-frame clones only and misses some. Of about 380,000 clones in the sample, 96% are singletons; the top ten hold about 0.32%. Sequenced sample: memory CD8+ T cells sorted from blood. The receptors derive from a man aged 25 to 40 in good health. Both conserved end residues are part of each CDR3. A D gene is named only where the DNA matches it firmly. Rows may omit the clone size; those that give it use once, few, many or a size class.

CDR3nt: TGCGCCAGCCGGCGAGTGAACACTGAAGCTTTCTTT; CDR3aa: CASRRVNTEAFF; abundance: NA; v_gene: TRBV5-1; j_gene: TRBJ1-1; d_gene: NA
CDR3nt: TGTGCCAGCAGCCCTTTCGGATACACTGAAGCTTTCTTT; CDR3aa: CASSPFGYTEAFF; abundance: NA; v_gene: TRBV7-8; j_gene: TRBJ1-1; d_gene: NA
CDR3nt: TGCGCCAGCAGCCAAGCCTGGGGGCATCGTGGCGGGAGGGGTACCGGGGAGCTGTTTTTT; CDR3aa: CASSQAWGHRGGRGTGELFF; abundance: once; v_gene: TRBV4-1; j_gene: TRBJ2-2; d_gene: TRBD2
CDR3nt: TGTGCCAGCAGTCAACAGGGGTATGGCTACACCTTC; CDR3aa: CASSQQGYGYTF; abundance: NA; v_gene: TRBV2; j_gene: TRBJ1-2; d_gene: TRBD1
CDR3nt: TGTGCCAGCAGTTTTACCCTGGTTGAGCAGGCTATCACAGATACGCAGTATTTT; CDR3aa: CASSFTLVEQAITDTQYF; abundance: NA; v_gene: TRBV28; j_gene: TRBJ2-3; d_gene: NA
CDR3nt: TGTGCCAGCAGTGAAGATCTCCGGACCGTATCATCCCTACAAGAGACCCAGTACTTC; CDR3aa: CASSEDLRTVSSLQETQYF; abundance: NA; v_gene: TRBV2; j_gene: TRBJ2-5; d_gene: NA
CDR3nt: TGTGCCAGCAGCCCCCCTTGGGGATCTGGCTACACCTTC; CDR3aa: CASSPPWGSGYTF; abundance: NA; v_gene: TRBV5-4; j_gene: TRBJ1-2; d_gene: NA
CDR3nt: TGTGCCAGCAGTGGTTTTGACAGACAAAACTACGAGCAGTACTTC; CDR3aa: CASSGFDRQNYEQYF; abundance: NA; v_gene: TRBV2; j_gene: TRBJ2-7; d_gene: NA
CDR3nt: TGCGCCAGCAGCTTGGCCAGATCCTACAATGAGCAGTTCTTC; CDR3aa: CASSLARSYNEQFF; abundance: NA; v_gene: TRBV5-1; j_gene: TRBJ2-1; d_gene: NA
CDR3nt: TGCAGTGCTATACAGGGACGTGAGCAGTTCTTC; CDR3aa: CSAIQGREQFF; abundance: NA; v_gene: TRBV20-1; j_gene: TRBJ2-1; d_gene: NA
CDR3nt: TGCGCCAGCAGTGATCCCGCGGAGCAGCAGTTCTTC; CDR3aa: CASSDPAEQQFF; abundance: NA; v_gene: TRBV10-2; j_gene: TRBJ2-1; d_gene: NA
CDR3nt: TGTGCCAGCAGTTCCCAGGCTGAGCAGTTCTTC; CDR3aa: CASSSQAEQFF; abundance: NA; v_gene: TRBV6-5; j_gene: TRBJ2-1; d_gene: NA
CDR3nt: TGTGCCAGCACTCCTTGGGGGTACTATGGCTTAAATGAGCAGTTCTTC; CDR3aa: CASTPWGYYGLNEQFF; abundance: NA; v_gene: TRBV27; j_gene: TRBJ2-1; d_gene: NA
CDR3nt: TGTGCCTGGAGTTTGGTAGCGGGAATTCAGTACTTC; CDR3aa: CAWSLVAGIQYF; abundance: NA; v_gene: TRBV30; j_gene: TRBJ2-4; d_gene: TRBD2
CDR3nt: TGTGCCAGCAGCCAGGAACACCGAGGAAACACCATATATTTT; CDR3aa: CASSQEHRGNTIYF; abundance: few; v_gene: TRBV5-4; j_gene: TRBJ1-3; d_gene: NA
CDR3nt: TGCGCCAGCAGCCAAAGGACCGGGACAGGCACAGATACGCAGTATTTT; CDR3aa: CASSQRTGTGTDTQYF; abundance: NA; v_gene: TRBV4-1; j_gene: TRBJ2-3; d_gene: TRBD1
CDR3nt: TGCGCCAGCAGCTTGAGACAGGGGGGGAACACTGAAGCTTTCTTT; CDR3aa: CASSLRQGGNTEAFF; abundance: NA; v_gene: TRBV5-1; j_gene: TRBJ1-1; d_gene: TRBD1
CDR3nt: TGTGCCAGCAGCCCCGGGGTTTCTAGCACAGATACGCAGTATTTT; CDR3aa: CASSPGVSSTDTQYF; abundance: NA; v_gene: TRBV9; j_gene: TRBJ2-3; d_gene: NA
CDR3nt: TGTGCCAGCAGTGAACCAGCGCCCAGAGGGACCGGGGAGCTGTTTTTT; CDR3aa: CASSEPAPRGTGELFF; abundance: NA; v_gene: TRBV2; j_gene: TRBJ2-2; d_gene: NA
CDR3nt: TGTGCCAGCAGTCTCCCGACAGCCCCCTACGAGCAGTACTTC; CDR3aa: CASSLPTAPYEQYF; abundance: NA; v_gene: TRBV11-2; j_gene: TRBJ2-7; d_gene: NA
CDR3nt: TGTGCCAGCAGTTTTGGGCCCGCGCTAGCGGGAGACGAGCAGTACTTC; CDR3aa: CASSFGPALAGDEQYF; abundance: NA; v_gene: TRBV27; j_gene: TRBJ2-7; d_gene: TRBD2
CDR3nt: TGTGCCAGCAGCCCCCGGACAGGGAGGGTCAAAAACATTCAGTACTTC; CDR3aa: CASSPRTGRVKNIQYF; abundance: NA; v_gene: TRBV7-9; j_gene: TRBJ2-4; d_gene: NA
CDR3nt: TGTGCCAGCAGAGGGACAGCCTATTTCTACGAGCAGTACTTC; CDR3aa: CASRGTAYFYEQYF; abundance: NA; v_gene: TRBV6-1; j_gene: TRBJ2-7; d_gene: TRBD1
CDR3nt: TGTGCCAGCAGTCCAACCTACGGGACTAGCGGGAGAAACAATGAGCAGTTCTTC; CDR3aa: CASSPTYGTSGRNNEQFF; abundance: NA; v_gene: TRBV28; j_gene: TRBJ2-1; d_gene: TRBD2
CDR3nt: TGTGCCAGCAGTCGCGACTCCTACAATGAGCAGTTCTTC; CDR3aa: CASSRDSYNEQFF; abundance: NA; v_gene: TRBV7-2; j_gene: TRBJ2-1; d_gene: NA
CDR3nt: TGTGCCAGCAGCCCTGCGGGGGCCAATATCTTCAATGAGCAGTTCTTC; CDR3aa: CASSPAGANIFNEQFF; abundance: NA; v_gene: TRBV4-2; j_gene: TRBJ2-1; d_gene: NA
CDR3nt: TGTGCCAGCAGCCCGCCGGGACTAGCGGGGGTGAGCTCCTACAATGAGCAGTTCTTC; CDR3aa: CASSPPGLAGVSSYNEQFF; abundance: once; v_gene: TRBV5-4; j_gene: TRBJ2-1; d_gene: TRBD2
CDR3nt: TGCAGCGCCACTCTAGCGGGCTCTTATTACGAGCAGTACTTC; CDR3aa: CSATLAGSYYEQYF; abundance: NA; v_gene: TRBV29-1; j_gene: TRBJ2-7; d_gene: TRBD2
CDR3nt: TGCGCCAGCAGCTTAAGAGAGACAGGGGGTAATGAAAAACTGTTTTTT; CDR3aa: CASSLRETGGNEKLFF; abundance: NA; v_gene: TRBV5-1; j_gene: TRBJ1-4; d_gene: TRBD1